A single TCR beta chain is shown here with its context. Its antigen remains unidentified. The data derive from a study of T cell repertoires in cytomegalovirus infection. On the study more broadly: Used in the study were CMV epitopes, some recently identified and HLA-C-restricted, others well-studied and HLA-B-restricted. It can be stated that public TCR beta signatures indicated CMV infection as well as a matching HLA type.

Study outcomes and limitations: Dominating the ex vivo response were TCR beta clonotypes that were CMV-specific and HLA-C-restricted. Totalled public TCR beta family frequency picked out people who carried CMV plus the relevant HLA.

This CDR3 contains 15 residues. Germline CDR1 is SGHAT and CDR2 is FQNNGV. V was cut by 0 bases and J by 1 base, with 8 bases left in between. From the reads, TCRdb called clonotypes with MiXCR, one entry per CDR3 protein. This table holds about 500,000 distinct CDR3 sequences, roughly a third found once. The clonotype comes from a human donor in good health (CMV status not recorded). Some clones in this sample may be carry-over from other donors' samples. Sequenced material: cultured PBMCs, taken from culture after CMV antigen stimulation. The gene calls are TRBV11-2 and TRBJ2-3; D remains ambiguous. The CDR3 sequence: CASSLEGIRTDTQYF. In DNA, the CDR3 is TGTGCCAGCAGCTTAGAAGGTATCCGCACAGATACGCAGTATTTT.